The 22 T cell receptor beta chains given below trace back to one sample, sequenced in a study of cytomegalovirus exposure and HLA in healthy donors (dated by TCRdb to 2016 to 2017). Library generation was performed with the immunoSEQ multiplex PCR assay. The multiplex PCR relied on a mix of 60 forward primers for TCR Vbeta segments and 13 reverse primers for TCR Jbeta segments. As stored in TCRdb, this immuneACCESS dataset retains in-frame rearrangements with V and J assigned. A fraction of the clones does not appear; measured against another copy, unresolved V genes explain less than half of the discrepancy, and the remainder lacks a known reason. Per the sample table, the count is tens of thousands of clones. Clones ranked in the top ten supply roughly 4% of the sample. Sequences were obtained from PBMCs. These receptors all stem from a male donor in good health and CMV-seronegative.

J is TRBJ2-5 and V is TRBV19; weak D call: TRBD2 (6 bases). Germline loops: CDR1 LNHDA, CDR2 SQIVND (reference sequence). The CDR3 has 14 residues. Trimming took off 3 bases at V and 5 bases at J, with 13 bases between the two ends. CDR3 sequence: CASSIGTPRETQYF. The DNA for the CDR3 is TGTGCCAGTAGTATCGGGACTCCCAGGGAGACCCAGTACTTC.

The chain recombines TRBV7-8 with TRBJ2-2; 12 positions match TRBD2. The CDR3 loop spans 17 amino acids. Per germline, CDR1 SGHVS and CDR2 FQNEAQ. V was pared by 4 bases and J by 6 bases, with 9 bases of the junction left unmatched. Here the CDR3 reads CASSSPRLAGESGELFF. In nucleotides, the CDR3 is TGTGCCAGCAGCTCCCCTAGACTAGCGGGAGAATCCGGGGAGCTGTTTTTT.

The V gene is TRBV7-3, the J gene TRBJ2-2, with TRBD2 identical over 10 bases. Looked up from germline, CDR1 is SGHTA and CDR2 is FQGTGA. This CDR3 is built from 19 residues. J was trimmed by 1 base and V by 4 bases; bases with no gene match: 12. The CDR3 DNA follows: TGTGCCAGCAGCTCTCGGAGCGTAAGGACTAGCGGGAACACCGGGGAGCTGTTTTTT. Its translation: CASSSRSVRTSGNTGELFF. Full variable domain (rest looked up from reference TRBV7-3 and TRBJ2-2): GAGVSQTPSNKVTEKGKYVELRCDPISGHTALYWYRQSLGQGPEFLIYFQGTGAADDSGLPNDRFFAVRPEGSVSTLKIQRTERGDSAVYLCASSSRSVRTSGNTGELFFGEGSRLTVL.

The J gene is TRBJ1-1, the V gene TRBV7-2; 9 positions agree with TRBD1. This CDR3 is built from 15 residues. Trimming at V came to 1 base and at J to 4 bases, leaving 4 bases not matched to a gene. Germline CDR1 SGHTA, CDR2 FQGNSA. The CDR3 protein is CASSLVGTGTTEAFF. DNA of the CDR3: TGTGCCAGCAGCTTAGTTGGGACAGGGACCACTGAAGCTTTCTTT. Based on the CDR3 plus reference TRBV7-2 and TRBJ1-1, the full variable domain is GAGVSQSPSNKVTEKGKDVELRCDPISGHTALYWYRQSLGQGLEFLIYFQGNSAPDKSGLPSDRFSAERTGGSVSTLTIQRTQQEDSAVYLCASSLVGTGTTEAFFGQGTRLTVV.

V usage is TRBV7-6 and J usage is TRBJ2-7; TRBD1 aligns across 9 bases. Per the germline V gene, CDR1 is SGHVS and CDR2 is FNYEAQ. The ends lost 1 base at V and 3 bases at J; junction bases unmatched: 4. The CDR3 totals 15 residues. In DNA form, the CDR3 reads TGTGCCAGCAGCTTAGTTACGGACAGGGGCTACGAGCAGTACTTC. Encoded protein: CASSLVTDRGYEQYF.

This chain connects TRBV5-1 to TRBJ2-3; 9 bases map to TRBD2. V lost 1 base and J lost 2; bases outside the gene matches: 5. The CDR3 has 16 amino acids. CDR1 SGHRS and CDR2 YFSETQ come from the germline V gene. The CDR3 bases are TGCGCCAGCAGCTTGACAACTAGCGGGTCCACAGATACGCAGTATTTT. Its translation: CASSLTTSGSTDTQYF.

The chain joins TRBV27 to TRBJ1-5, with no clear D. The germline gives CDR1 MNHEY, CDR2 SMNVEV (reference sequence). Trimming left V 4 bases short and J 6 bases short, with 10 bases between. The length of the CDR3 is 13 residues. CDR3 DNA sequence: TGTGCCAGCAGTTCCCAGGCTGGTCAGCCCCAGCATTTT. It encodes CASSSQAGQPQHF.

The chain employs TRBV28 and TRBJ2-2; 9 bases match TRBD2. Germline assignment: CDR1 MDHEN and CDR2 SYDVKM. The CDR3 length is 16 residues. The J segment lost 4 bases and the V segment lost 1 base, leaving 4 bases of the junction unmatched. CDR3 DNA: TGTGCCAGCAGTTTATACGCTAGCGGGGTCACCGGGGAGCTGTTTTTT. This gives the protein CASSLYASGVTGELFF.

The CDR3 DNA follows: TGTGCCAGCGGGAAAGGGCTAGCGGGGGAGGGGAATGAGCAGTTCTTC. This encodes CASGKGLAGEGNEQFF. The gene calls are TRBV2 and TRBJ2-1, with 10 bases identical to TRBD2. The CDR3 contains 16 residues. With 8 bases clipped from V and 7 bases from J, the junction kept 14 bases outside the gene matches. Germline V gene data show CDR1 as SNHLY and CDR2 as FYNNEI.

The chain carries TRBV28 and TRBJ1-2; tentatively, D is TRBD1 (5 bases). The CDR3 is made up of 15 amino acids. The germline V and J ends were trimmed by 5 bases and 4 bases, with 17 bases remaining between them. The germline gives CDR1 MDHEN, CDR2 SYDVKM. This chain's CDR3 is CASSPLGVRGYGYTF. The CDR3 nucleotides are TGTGCCAGCAGTCCCTTAGGGGTGCGGGGCTATGGCTACACCTTC.

CDR3: CASSRQGSYEQYF. For the CDR3, the DNA is TGTGCCAGCAGTAGACAGGGATCCTACGAGCAGTACTTC. V usage is TRBV27 and J usage is TRBJ2-7; 7 bases match TRBD1. Losses at the gene ends were 5 bases for V and 1 base for J; bases not matched to a gene: 2. The CDR3 totals 13 residues. CDR1 MNHEY and CDR2 SMNVEV come from the germline V gene (reference sequence).

This rearrangement joins TRBV29-1 to TRBJ1-2; D not certain. Germline CDR1 reads SQVTM; CDR2 reads ANQGSEA. The CDR3 consists of 12 residues. Trimming cost V 6 bases and J 8 bases, with 16 bases left between them. DNA of the CDR3: TGCAGCGTAGCAATCGGGGTCGAAGGCTACACCTTC. Its translation: CSVAIGVEGYTF.

Comment on this clone: At one of its ends the junction is not consistent with the germline gene, which may arise from a read error. The CDR3 sequence is CASSLGTGSSENQYF. Here the CDR3 DNA reads TGTGCCAGCAGTTTAGGTACAGGGTCTTCGGAGAACCAGTACTTC. This chain connects TRBV28 to TRBJ2-5; D perhaps matches TRBD1 (6 bases). Germline loops: CDR1 MDHEN, CDR2 SYDVKM. This CDR3 spans 15 amino acids.

V gene TRBV29-1 combines with J gene TRBJ2-2; D perhaps matches TRBD2 (7 bases). V lost 7 bases and J 5 bases, leaving 17 bases between the germline ends. In germline, CDR1 is SQVTM, CDR2 ANQGSEA. CDR3 length: 14 amino acids. The chain's CDR3 is CSASRGARTGELFF. Here the CDR3 DNA reads TGCAGCGCGTCTCGGGGGGCCCGGACCGGGGAGCTGTTTTTT.

The gene calls are TRBV7-2 and TRBJ2-3; 7 positions agree with TRBD2. V trimming: 4 bases; J trimming: 5 bases; junction bases outside the gene matches: 3. From germline, CDR1 is SGHTA and CDR2 FQGNSA. The length of the CDR3 is 13 residues. The CDR3 reads CASSYSGGDTQYF. The CDR3 bases are TGTGCCAGCAGCTACTCGGGGGGAGATACGCAGTATTTT. Full variable domain (missing parts from reference TRBV7-2 and TRBJ2-3): GAGVSQSPSNKVTEKGKDVELRCDPISGHTALYWYRQSLGQGLEFLIYFQGNSAPDKSGLPSDRFSAERTGGSVSTLTIQRTQQEDSAVYLCASSYSGGDTQYFGPGTRLTVL.

A note on this clone: One end of the junction fails to match germline, which may point to a read error. The chain has TRBV30 and TRBJ1-1; maybe TRBD1 (6 bases). CDR3 length: 15 residues. Germline CDR1 reads GTSNPN; CDR2 reads SVGIG (reference sequence). For the CDR3, the DNA is TGTGCCGGGAGTCGCAGGGGTGCCATGAACACTGAAGCTTTCTTT. This codes for CAGSRRGAMNTEAFF. The full variable domain, with the rest looked up from reference TRBV30 and TRBJ1-1, is SQTIHQWPATLVQPVGSPLSLECTVEGTSNPNLYWYRQAAGRGLQLLFYSVGIGQISSEVPQNLSASRPQDRQFILSSKKLLLSDSGFYLCAGSRRGAMNTEAFFGQGTRLTVV.

The chain combines TRBV7-9 with TRBJ1-2, with unresolved D. This CDR3 region has 13 residues. V gave up 6 bases and J gave up 10 bases, with 18 bases separating them. The germline V gene has CDR1 SEHNR and CDR2 FQNEAQ (reference sequence). This CDR3 reads CASSRSGRDPYTF. The DNA for the CDR3 is TGTGCCAGCAGTCGTTCCGGGAGAGACCCCTACACCTTC.

Concerning this clone: Compared with germline, one end of the junction differs, possibly owing to a read error. The rearrangement uses TRBV7-9 and TRBJ2-1, with 8 positions matching TRBD2. Germline V CDR1 and CDR2: SEHNR, FQNEAQ (reference sequence). The CDR3 covers 16 residues. In DNA, the CDR3 is TGTGCCAACAGCTCATTAGCGGGGAGCTCCTACAATGAGCAGTTCTTC. Its translation: CANSSLAGSSYNEQFF.

This rearrangement joins TRBV6-5 to TRBJ1-2, with TRBD1 matching 7 bases. This CDR3 comprises 13 residues. V dropped 6 bases and J dropped 2; count of bases not matched to a gene: 3. In germline, CDR1 is MNHEY, CDR2 SVGAGI. DNA for the CDR3: TGTGCCAGCAGACTGGACAGGAACTATGGCTACACCTTC. Translating it yields CASRLDRNYGYTF.

V gene TRBV10-3 combines with J gene TRBJ1-1; D gene ambiguous. CDR1 and CDR2 (germline): ENHRY, SYGVKD. V shed 4 bases and J shed 0 bases, with 9 bases lying between them. This CDR3 has 14 residues. The CDR3 loop is CAISASTVNTEAFF. CDR3 coding DNA: TGTGCCATCAGTGCCTCCACAGTGAACACTGAAGCTTTCTTT.

V and J are TRBV12-1 and TRBJ1-1; the table assigns TRBD1, which was not confirmed against the DNA. TRBV12-1 is described as a pseudogene. This CDR3 has 16 amino acids. Here the CDR3 reads CASSYRALTGCAEAFF. CDR3 nucleotides: TGTGCCAGCAGCTACCGGGCCCTCACAGGGTGTGCTGAAGCTTTCTTT.

This rearrangement joins TRBV10-3 to TRBJ1-2, with D tentatively TRBD1 (5 bases). This CDR3 comprises 15 residues. Trimming cost V 7 bases and J 8 bases, with 23 bases left between them. Germline assignment: CDR1 ENHRY and CDR2 SYGVKD. The CDR3 reads CAINVGGRALEGYTF. The DNA of the CDR3 is TGTGCCATCAACGTCGGGGGGAGGGCCCTGGAAGGCTACACCTTC.